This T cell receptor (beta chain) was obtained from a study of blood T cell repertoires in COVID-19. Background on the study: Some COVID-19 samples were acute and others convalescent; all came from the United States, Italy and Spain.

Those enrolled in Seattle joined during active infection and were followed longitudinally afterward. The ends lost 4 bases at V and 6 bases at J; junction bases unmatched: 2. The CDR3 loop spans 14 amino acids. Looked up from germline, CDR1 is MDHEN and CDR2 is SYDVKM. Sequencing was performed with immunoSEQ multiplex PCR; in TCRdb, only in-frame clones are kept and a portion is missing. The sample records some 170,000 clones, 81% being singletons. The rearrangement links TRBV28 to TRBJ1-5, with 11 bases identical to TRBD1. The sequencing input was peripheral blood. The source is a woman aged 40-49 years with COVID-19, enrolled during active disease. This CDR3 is CASSSDRGLQPQHF. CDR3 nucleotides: TGTGCCAGCAGTTCGGACAGGGGGCTTCAGCCCCAGCATTTT.